This section outlines one TCR beta chain sequence together with its context. Its target is unknown. Additional DNA sequences in this sample encode the identical CDR3. Time point given: baseline, week 1 (first vaccination visit). Specified treatment: pre-vaccination baseline after standard-of-care therapy. Method: immunoSEQ multiplex PCR; TCRdb's copy keeps in-frame clones and lacks some. The sample contains 50,000 to 75,000 clones, approximately 91% of which appear only once. The V end was cut by 2 bases, the J end by 9 bases, with 5 bases between. Germline V gene lookup returns CDR1 SGHTA and CDR2 FQGNSA. There are 11 residues in the CDR3. This record comes from a study of a mutant IDH1 vaccine in newly diagnosed glioma. Looking at the study overall: Treated patients were roughly 62% male, around 40% female, mean age 40.4 years.

Study-level results: Changes to the top peripheral T cell clonotypes appeared unrelated to pseudoprogression.

The source of this sequence is a man aged 50 or older with glioma. Here the sequenced sample was PBMCs, taken from a glioma patient treated with radiotherapy, temozolomide or both. The V gene is TRBV7-2, the J gene TRBJ2-1, with no clear D. CDR3 bases: TGTGCCAGCAGCTTAAAGAGTGAGCAGTTCTTC. Residues: CASSLKSEQFF.